The rows below give T cell receptor beta chains drawn from one sample of a study of STAT5B mutations in CD4+ large granular lymphocyte leukemia. Measured with immunoSEQ multiplex PCR; TCRdb has only the in-frame clones, and not every one. The table lists under 35,000 clones, around 67% of them singletons. Sequenced sample: CD4+ T cells from blood buffy coats. The receptors here all came from a human donor in good health. Both conserved end residues are part of each CDR3. D genes are given only for firm matches. Size values are once, few and many counts, or a class for expanded clones, and some rows have none.

clone_size	v_call	d_call	j_call	cdr3_nt	cdr3_aa
NA	TRBV11-1	TRBD1	TRBJ2-3	TGTGCCAGCAGACAGACAGGGTATGATACGCAGTATTTT	CASRQTGYDTQYF
NA	TRBV5-1	NA	TRBJ2-5	TGCGCCAGCAGCTTGGGCCGCAACAGCCAAGAGACCCAGTACTTC	CASSLGRNSQETQYF
once	TRBV29-1	NA	TRBJ2-7	TGCAGCGTTGGTTTGGGGGGTCAACGCGAGCAGTACTTC	CSVGLGGQREQYF
NA	TRBV4-2	TRBD2	TRBJ2-4	TGTGCCAGCAGCCTAGGAGCGGGGGGACGGGGAGAAAACATTCAGTACTTC	CASSLGAGGRGENIQYF
few	TRBV6-5	TRBD1	TRBJ2-7	TGTGCCACCTCCGGGACAGGGTCCAACGAGCAGTACTTC	CATSGTGSNEQYF
NA	TRBV4-3	NA	TRBJ1-5	TGCGCCAGCAGCCAAGAGGCGCGGAGAGGGGGCAATCAGCCCCAGCATTTT	CASSQEARRGGNQPQHF
NA	TRBV7-3	NA	TRBJ2-1	TGTGCCAGCAGCTTAGCCCTGAACAATGAGCAGTTCTTC	CASSLALNNEQFF
NA	TRBV5-4	TRBD1	TRBJ2-1	TGTGCCAGCAGCATGGGACAGGGCATCTACAATGAGCAGTTCTTC	CASSMGQGIYNEQFF
NA	TRBV5-8	NA	TRBJ2-4	TGTGCCAGCAGCTCACCTACGGACACGACAAACATTCAGTACTTC	CASSSPTDTTNIQYF
NA	TRBV12-1	NA	TRBJ2-7	TGTGCCAGCAGCTTTAGGGTCCCCGCTCGTCGGTACTTC	CASSFRVPARRYF
NA	TRBV5-1	NA	TRBJ1-5	TGCGCCAGCAGCTTGGAGGGGACCCATAATCAGCCCCAGCATTTT	CASSLEGTHNQPQHF
few	TRBV19	NA	TRBJ1-6	TGTGCCAGTAGTATTGCGGGCGGTAATTCACCCCTCCACTTT	CASSIAGGNSPLHF
NA	TRBV29-1	TRBD2	TRBJ2-3	TGCAGCGTTGAAGGGGCGGCGGGGGGGCCCACAGATACGCAGTATTTT	CSVEGAAGGPTDTQYF
few	TRBV10-3	NA	TRBJ1-2	TGTGCCATCAGTCTGGGCATTCAGGCACCTGGCTACACCTTC	CAISLGIQAPGYTF
few	TRBV6-1	NA	TRBJ1-5	TGTGCCAGCGCCTTTTGGGGGCTTAGCAATCAGCCCCAGCATTTT	CASAFWGLSNQPQHF
NA	TRBV6-6	TRBD1	TRBJ1-5	TGTGCCAGCAGAAGACAGGGGAATAGCAATCAGCCCCAGCATTTT	CASRRQGNSNQPQHF
few	TRBV9	NA	TRBJ2-1	TGTGCCAGCAGCGGAAGGGACGCACGACAGGACCGTGAGCAGTTCTTC	CASSGRDARQDREQFF
few	TRBV11-2	NA	TRBJ1-1	TGTGCCAGCAGCGGACAGTTGAACACTGAAGCTTTCTTT	CASSGQLNTEAFF
NA	TRBV11-2	TRBD1	TRBJ2-7	TGTGCCAGCAGCCACCGACAGGGGGCTTACGAGCAGTACTTC	CASSHRQGAYEQYF
NA	TRBV27	NA	TRBJ2-5	TGTGCCAGCAGTCTATCTAGGGGACGGGAGACCCAGTACTTC	CASSLSRGRETQYF
NA	TRBV5-1	NA	TRBJ1-3	TGCGCCAGCAGCCCCGAAGCGGGGTACTCTGGAAACACCATATATTTT	CASSPEAGYSGNTIYF
NA	TRBV29-1	NA	TRBJ1-2	TGCAGCGTTGAGTCCGGGCCTGGCTATGGCTACACCTTC	CSVESGPGYGYTF
NA	TRBV20-1	NA	TRBJ2-1	TGCAGTGCTAGCGGCGGGAATGAGCAGTTCTTC	CSASGGNEQFF
NA	TRBV29-1	NA	TRBJ2-2	TGCAGCGTTGACCTTACGACAGGACCGAACACCGGGGAGCTGTTTTTT	CSVDLTTGPNTGELFF
NA	TRBV27	TRBD1	TRBJ1-6	TGTGCCAGCAGTTTACGGGGACAGTATAATTCACCCCTCCACTTT	CASSLRGQYNSPLHF
NA	TRBV19	NA	TRBJ1-1	TGTGCCAGTAAGTCCTTGAGAGGAGAGAACACTGAAGCTTTCTTT	CASKSLRGENTEAFF
NA	TRBV10-3	TRBD1	TRBJ2-1	TGTGCCACCCAGCCCGGGACAGGGATTGGGAATGAGCAGTTCTTC	CATQPGTGIGNEQFF
once	TRBV4-3	TRBD1	TRBJ2-7	TGCGCCAGCAGCCTTAGACAGGGGGTCTACGAGCAGTACTTC	CASSLRQGVYEQYF
NA	TRBV11-2	NA	TRBJ2-7	TGTGCCAGCCGAGTGCAAGGGGTTCCGGGATACGAGCAGTACTTC	CASRVQGVPGYEQYF
NA	TRBV6-1	TRBD1	TRBJ1-1	TGTGCCAGCAGTGAAGCCGGGACAGGTGAAGCTTTCTTT	CASSEAGTGEAFF
NA	TRBV7-9	NA	TRBJ2-7	TGTGCCAGCAGCCCCCGTTCCGGGGCCAACTACGAGCAGTACTTC	CASSPRSGANYEQYF
once	TRBV6-1	NA	TRBJ1-2	TGTGCCAGCAGTGAAGGGGCCGGCCTCTTCTATGGCTACACCTTC	CASSEGAGLFYGYTF
NA	TRBV11-2	NA	TRBJ1-1	TGTGCCAGCAGCTTAAGGCGCGAGTCGCGAGGGGAGGACACTGAAGCTTTCTTT	CASSLRRESRGEDTEAFF
NA	TRBV15	TRBD1	TRBJ1-1	TGTGCCACCAGCAAAAGGACAGGGGTTTTGAACACTGAAGCTTTCTTT	CATSKRTGVLNTEAFF
NA	TRBV7-3	NA	TRBJ1-1	TGTGCCAGCAGCCTCCTAGGGACCACCGAAGCTTTCTTT	CASSLLGTTEAFF
NA	TRBV7-2	TRBD2	TRBJ2-5	TGTGCCAGCAGCTTAAGGGCGGGGGGGCCCGAGACCCAGTACTTC	CASSLRAGGPETQYF
NA	TRBV5-4	TRBD1	TRBJ1-2	TGTGCCAGCACCCTGGACAGGGGGCCTGATGGCTACACCTTC	CASTLDRGPDGYTF
few	TRBV28	NA	TRBJ2-7	TGTGCCAGCACTCAGCGCTCCTACGAGCAGTACTTC	CASTQRSYEQYF
NA	TRBV7-6	NA	TRBJ2-3	TGTGCCAGCAGCTTAGCGGAGACCAACACAGATACGCAGTATTTT	CASSLAETNTDTQYF
NA	TRBV18	NA	TRBJ2-3	TGTGCCAGCTCACCTCCCGTCGGGGGTGGCACAGATACGCAGTATTTT	CASSPPVGGGTDTQYF
NA	TRBV5-4	TRBD1	TRBJ2-1	TGTGCCAGCAGCCTAACAGGGGGCCAGGAGCAGTTCTTC	CASSLTGGQEQFF
few	TRBV5-6	TRBD1	TRBJ1-1	TGTGCCAGCAGCTTACAGGGGTTCGGTGAAGCTTTCTTT	CASSLQGFGEAFF
NA	TRBV19	NA	TRBJ2-3	TGTGCCAGTAGTATAGTTGGCGGGCCCAGCACAGATACGCAGTATTTT	CASSIVGGPSTDTQYF
NA	TRBV7-9	NA	TRBJ2-3	TGTGCCAGCAGCTTGGGGACCCGAGAAGATACGCAGTATTTT	CASSLGTREDTQYF
NA	TRBV11-2	NA	TRBJ2-5	TGTGCCAGCAGCCTCCGGACGACTTGGGAGACCCAGTACTTC	CASSLRTTWETQYF
NA	TRBV9	NA	TRBJ2-3	TGTGCCAGCAGCGTAGCGGGGGCTAGAGCAGATACGCAGTATTTT	CASSVAGARADTQYF
NA	TRBV10-2	NA	TRBJ2-2	TGCGCCAGCAGTGAAGTTGCAGGGCTCACCGGGGAGCTGTTTTTT	CASSEVAGLTGELFF
NA	TRBV5-5	TRBD1	TRBJ2-2	TGTGCCAGCAGCTTGCGACAGGGGGATCTAGTAGGAACCGGGGAGCTGTTTTTT	CASSLRQGDLVGTGELFF
NA	TRBV18	TRBD1	TRBJ1-3	TGTGCCAGCTCACCACTTCGGACACCGGGACAGGGGGCTGTTGGAGGAACTGGAAACACCATATATTTT	CASSPLRTPGQGAVGGTGNTIYF
NA	TRBV19	TRBD1	TRBJ1-2	TGTGCCAGTAGTACCCGGGGACAGGGCTATGGCTACACCTTC	CASSTRGQGYGYTF
NA	TRBV7-9	TRBD1	TRBJ1-4	TGTGCCAGCAGCATGGGACAGCTTAATGAAAAACTGTTTTTT	CASSMGQLNEKLFF
NA	TRBV4-1	TRBD2	TRBJ2-7	TGCGCCAGCAGCCAGGACCCGACTAGCGGGGGGAGCCCCTACGAGCAGTACTTC	CASSQDPTSGGSPYEQYF
few	TRBV5-1	TRBD1	TRBJ1-4	TGCGCCAGCGCACTCCGGGACAGCGGGGAAAAACTGTTTTTT	CASALRDSGEKLFF
NA	TRBV20-1	NA	TRBJ1-2	TGCAGTGCTAGAGAGAGAGGCTACACCTTC	CSARERGYTF